The 28 T cell receptor beta chains given below trace back to one sample, sequenced in a study of T cell changes during pregnancy in multiple sclerosis. The assay was immunoSEQ multiplex PCR, and TCRdb's table has in-frame clones only and misses some. The table includes tens of thousands of clones, about nine tenths detected once. The sequences come from CD4+ T cells from peripheral blood mononuclear cells, collected in the first trimester of pregnancy. These receptors were taken from a female donor with multiple sclerosis, enrolled in a pregnancy study.

The V and J genes are TRBV4-2 and TRBJ2-1; 9 bases agree with TRBD2. The CDR3 is 18 residues long. In germline, CDR1 is LGHNA, CDR2 YNFKEQ. J gave up 3 bases and V 0 bases, and 9 bases lay outside the gene matches. CDR3 DNA sequence: TGTGCCAGCAGCCAAGACCCCCATGCTAGCGGGGACTACAATGAGCAGTTCTTC. As protein: CASSQDPHASGDYNEQFF.

The genes are TRBV2 and TRBJ2-2; 7 bases are a match to TRBD1. Germline V gives CDR1 SNHLY, CDR2 FYNNEI. The J segment lost 6 bases and the V segment lost 1 base, leaving 17 bases of the junction unmatched. This CDR3 spans 19 amino acids. The CDR3, as DNA: TGTGCCAGCAGTGAAGTCCGGGACAGCTTATTTCGGGGCGCCGGGGAGCTGTTTTTT. Translated: CASSEVRDSLFRGAGELFF.

J is TRBJ1-4 and V is TRBV2; D is possibly TRBD1 (5 bases). This CDR3 is 14 amino acids long. Germline lookup yields CDR1 SNHLY and CDR2 FYNNEI. V was trimmed by 6 bases and J by 6 bases, leaving 14 bases between them. This chain's CDR3 is CASRGPRGYEKLFF. CDR3 in DNA: TGTGCCAGCAGGGGACCCCGGGGGTATGAAAAACTGTTTTTT. Combining the CDR3 with reference TRBV2 and TRBJ1-4 gives the whole variable domain EPEVTQTPSHQVTQMGQEVILRCVPISNHLYFYWYRQILGQKVEFLVSFYNNEISEKSEIFDDQFSVERPDGSNFTLKIRSTKLEDSAMYFCASRGPRGYEKLFFGSGTQLSVL.

The rearrangement joins TRBV6-1 to TRBJ2-2; 9 positions match TRBD1. The CDR3 is 17 amino acids. V was pared by 6 bases and J by 1 base, with 9 bases of the junction left unmatched. Looked up from germline, CDR1 is MNHNS and CDR2 is SASEGT. In DNA, the CDR3 is TGTGCCAGCAGCGAACAGGGGGCCCAGGTGAACACCGGGGAGCTGTTTTTT. Its protein is CASSEQGAQVNTGELFF.

There are a few counts of this clone. V and J are TRBV20-1 and TRBJ2-7; D is undetermined. This CDR3 is built from 11 residues. CDR1 and CDR2 (germline): DFQATT, SNEGSKA (reference sequence). V shed 1 base and J shed 6 bases, with 7 bases lying between them. The CDR3 nucleotides read TGCAGTGCTAGAGTAACTACCGAGCAGTACTTC. It translates to CSARVTTEQYF.

The chain recombines TRBV4-3 with TRBJ1-2, with 9 positions matching TRBD1. Germline trimming cut 4 bases from V and 5 bases from J; bases unmatched to any gene: 5. The V gene's germline CDR1 is LGHNA and CDR2 YSLEER. This CDR3 has 14 amino acids. The CDR3 loop reads CASSPGTGTYGYTF. Written as DNA, the CDR3 is TGCGCCAGCAGCCCCGGGACAGGGACTTATGGCTACACCTTC.

This rearrangement joins TRBV30 to TRBJ1-2, with 7 bases fitting TRBD1. Looked up from germline, CDR1 is GTSNPN and CDR2 is SVGIG (reference sequence). The length of the CDR3 is 14 residues. V shed 0 bases and J 4 bases; nucleotides not matched to a gene: 5. CDR3 nucleotides: TGTGCCTGGAGTGTACATAAGGGGGCCTATGGCTACACCTTC. Translation gives CAWSVHKGAYGYTF.

The gene calls are TRBV14 and TRBJ2-1; 9 nucleotides match TRBD2. Germline assignment: CDR1 SGHDN and CDR2 FVKESK. There are 14 residues in the CDR3. Losses at the gene ends were 3 bases for V and 5 bases for J; bases not matched to a gene: 2. The CDR3 region has the DNA TGTGCCAGCAGCCACGGGACTAGCCACAATGAGCAGTTCTTC. Translation: CASSHGTSHNEQFF.

This clone was seen once. In DNA, the CDR3 is TGTGCCAGCAGTTACGATGTGGGGCCCAATGAGCAGTTCTTC. Its translation is CASSYDVGPNEQFF. The V and J genes are TRBV6-5 and TRBJ2-1, with D perhaps TRBD1 (5 bases). V was shortened by 2 bases and J by 6 bases, with 11 bases between the two germline ends. Germline V gene lookup returns CDR1 MNHEY and CDR2 SVGAGI. CDR3 size: 14 residues.

The chain recombines TRBV6-1 with TRBJ2-5; 11 bases are shared with TRBD2. This CDR3 has 16 residues. Germline CDR1 and CDR2: MNHNS and SASEGT. V shed 2 bases, J shed 5 bases, and the junction held 7 bases outside the gene matches. DNA of the CDR3: TGTGCCAGCAGTGAATGGGCTAGCGGGGGGACGGAGACCCAGTACTTC. It is translated as CASSEWASGGTETQYF.

This chain uses TRBV9 with TRBJ2-7; possibly TRBD2 for D (5 bases). CDR1 and CDR2 from the germline V gene are SGDLS and YYNGEE. CDR3 size: 13 residues. V was pared by 4 bases and J by 2 bases, with 10 bases between. In DNA, the CDR3 is TGTGCCAGCAGCCAGGAGGTGCCCTACGAGCAGTACTTC. Translation gives CASSQEVPYEQYF.

The CDR3 DNA is TGCAGCGTTGTTGGGAGGAGGGGCACAGATACGCAGTATTTT. It yields the protein CSVVGRRGTDTQYF. The chain uses TRBV29-1 and TRBJ2-3; D is possibly TRBD2 (6 bases). CDR1 and CDR2 (germline): SQVTM, ANQGSEA. The CDR3 runs 14 residues. The germline V and J ends were trimmed by 4 bases and 1 base, with 12 bases remaining between them.

The chain is built from TRBV4-3 and TRBJ2-3; 12 positions match TRBD1. V shed 0 bases and J 5 bases; nucleotides not matched to a gene: 9. The CDR3 extends over 18 amino acids. The germline V gene has CDR1 LGHNA and CDR2 YSLEER. The CDR3 DNA is TGCGCCAGCAGCCAAGATCCCGGGGGACAGGGGGCTAAAGATACGCAGTATTTT. This codes for CASSQDPGGQGAKDTQYF.

This chain links TRBV4-1 with TRBJ2-2; TRBD2 aligns across 8 bases. V trimming: 1 base; J trimming: 8 bases; junction bases outside the gene matches: 12. This CDR3 is built from 17 residues. Germline V gene lookup returns CDR1 MGHRA and CDR2 YSYEKL. The CDR3 DNA is TGCGCCAGCAGCCAAGTCGATATGGGACTAGTGTCGGGGGAGCTGTTTTTT. This gives the protein CASSQVDMGLVSGELFF.

The chain links TRBV6-6 to TRBJ2-1, with a weak D call TRBD1 (6 bases). The CDR3 runs to 16 residues. V lost 5 bases and J 1 base, leaving 15 bases between the germline ends. Germline CDR1 is MNHNY and CDR2 is SVGAGI (reference sequence). The CDR3 loop reads CASSRKGGVSYNEQFF. The CDR3 bases are TGTGCCAGCAGTCGGAAAGGGGGTGTTTCCTACAATGAGCAGTTCTTC.

This chain uses TRBV15 with TRBJ2-3; maybe TRBD1 (6 bases). V lost 2 bases to trimming and J lost 4 bases, with 16 bases between them. This CDR3 is 16 amino acids long. Germline CDR1 is LNHNV and CDR2 is YYDKDF (reference sequence). CDR3 in DNA: TGTGCCACCAGCAGACCCAGGGGTCCCGAAGCAGATACGCAGTATTTT. Translation: CATSRPRGPEADTQYF.

The chain couples TRBV7-9 to TRBJ1-6; no clear D gene. This CDR3 region has 15 residues. Trimming stripped 3 bases from V and 6 bases from J, with 12 bases between. CDR1 SEHNR and CDR2 FQNEAQ come from the germline V gene (reference sequence). The CDR3 DNA is TGTGCCAGCAGCTTGTTGTCGCGGGGTAATTCACCCCTCCACTTT. It encodes CASSLLSRGNSPLHF.

The V call is TRBV30, the J call TRBJ2-3, with D tentatively TRBD2 (5 bases). Trimming stripped 2 bases from V and 7 bases from J, with 16 bases between. The V gene's germline CDR1 is GTSNPN and CDR2 SVGIG (reference sequence). The CDR3 runs to 14 residues. CDR3 nucleotides: TGTGCCTGGAGTCCCCGCGGGCCGCTGAATACGCAGTATTTT. Residues: CAWSPRGPLNTQYF. Combining the CDR3 with reference TRBV30 and TRBJ2-3 gives the whole variable domain SQTIHQWPATLVQPVGSPLSLECTVEGTSNPNLYWYRQAAGRGLQLLFYSVGIGQISSEVPQNLSASRPQDRQFILSSKKLLLSDSGFYLCAWSPRGPLNTQYFGPGTRLTVL.

The chain is built from TRBV28 and TRBJ1-2; tentative D call: TRBD1 (6 bases). Germline V gene lookup returns CDR1 MDHEN and CDR2 SYDVKM. The CDR3 has 14 residues. Between the trimmed V and J ends, which lost 8 bases and 2 bases, there was a span of 15 bases. The CDR3 spells CASERDQGNYGYTF. In DNA form, the CDR3 reads TGTGCCAGCGAACGTGATCAGGGGAACTATGGCTACACCTTC.

The sample holds one count of this clone. The chain couples TRBV28 to TRBJ2-1; D unresolved. The CDR3 loop spans 16 amino acids. Germline CDR1 and CDR2: MDHEN and SYDVKM. V shed 5 bases and J shed 0 bases, with 14 bases lying between them. CDR3 nucleotides: TGTGCCAGCAGTCTTAGGTGGGCTGACTCCTACAATGAGCAGTTCTTC. Amino acids: CASSLRWADSYNEQFF.

V gene TRBV29-1 combines with J gene TRBJ2-5; possible D gene TRBD2, 6 bases. The V gene lost 3 bases and the J gene lost 1 base, with 12 bases spanning the gap. The germline CDR1 and CDR2 sequences are SQVTM and ANQGSEA. The CDR3 is made up of 14 amino acids. CDR3 loop: CSVEEGPPQETQYF. Here the CDR3 DNA reads TGCAGCGTTGAGGAGGGGCCGCCCCAAGAGACCCAGTACTTC.

The chain combines TRBV4-2 with TRBJ1-5; 7 bases line up with TRBD1. The CDR3 contains 15 residues. Germline assignment: CDR1 LGHNA and CDR2 YNFKEQ. V trimming: 5 bases; J trimming: 7 bases; junction bases outside the gene matches: 11. The DNA for the CDR3 is TGTGCCAGCAGCGGTGGAGGGGGCGCGGAACAGCCCCAGCATTTT. It encodes CASSGGGGAEQPQHF.

The chain recombines TRBV7-9 with TRBJ2-1; D is possibly TRBD1 (6 bases). The germline V gene has CDR1 SEHNR and CDR2 FQNEAQ (reference sequence). Trimming stripped 5 bases from V and 10 bases from J, with 15 bases between. This CDR3 has 13 residues. The CDR3 protein is CASSPRGPEEQFF. For the CDR3, the DNA is TGTGCCAGCAGCCCCAGGGGACCAGAGGAGCAGTTCTTC.

The chain uses TRBV4-2 and TRBJ1-2; TRBD1 is a possible D gene (5 bases). This CDR3 comprises 21 residues. The germline gives CDR1 LGHNA, CDR2 YNFKEQ. Trimming cost V 0 bases and J 0 bases, with 26 bases left between them. The CDR3 DNA reads TGTGCCAGCAGCCAAGATATGGGCAGGGTGCCATTTATTTTAGCTAACTATGGCTACACCTTC. Translated: CASSQDMGRVPFILANYGYTF.

The chain couples TRBV28 to TRBJ2-6, with TRBD2 matching over 7 bases. Trimming at V came to 6 bases and at J to 4 bases, leaving 12 bases not matched to a gene. This CDR3 is 17 amino acids long. In germline, CDR1 is MDHEN, CDR2 SYDVKM. CDR3 region: CASRGLWGNPGANVLTF. The CDR3 DNA follows: TGTGCCAGCAGGGGACTATGGGGGAATCCCGGGGCCAACGTCCTGACTTTC.

CDR3 DNA: TGTGCCATCAGTGAGGCAGTCTCACCCCTCCACTTT. As protein: CAISEAVSPLHF. The chain is built from TRBV10-3 and TRBJ1-6; no reliable D call. The germline V gene has CDR1 ENHRY and CDR2 SYGVKD. CDR3 length equals 12 residues. The V gene lost 2 bases and the J gene lost 10 bases, with 6 bases spanning the gap.

Only a few counts were recorded for this clone. The rearrangement joins TRBV5-6 to TRBJ2-3; 12 bases fit TRBD2. Losses at the gene ends were 1 base for V and 5 bases for J; bases not matched to a gene: 2. The germline gives CDR1 SGHDT, CDR2 YYEEEE. The CDR3 consists of 15 residues. The CDR3 DNA reads TGTGCCAGCAGCTTGCGGACTAGCGGGATAGATACGCAGTATTTT. Its protein product is CASSLRTSGIDTQYF. Using reference TRBV5-6 and TRBJ2-3 for the parts outside the CDR3, the full variable domain is DAGVTQSPTHLIKTRGQQVTLRCSPKSGHDTVSWYQQALGQGPQFIFQYYEEEERQRGNFPDRFSGHQFPNYSSELNVNALLLGDSALYLCASSLRTSGIDTQYFGPGTRLTVL.

V gene TRBV29-1 combines with J gene TRBJ2-3; TRBD2 might be the D (5 bases). The CDR3 totals 11 residues. CDR1 and CDR2 from the germline V gene are SQVTM and ANQGSEA. Here the CDR3 DNA reads TGCAGTTCGGACTTCACAGATACGCAGTATTTT. This translates into CSSDFTDTQYF.